The 13 T cell receptor beta chains in this list originate from one sample, sequenced in a study of Graves' ophthalmopathy and Graves' hyperthyroidism. Investigators amplified TCR beta CDR3 regions from RNA transcripts. First-round RT-PCR relied on HTBI primers, and a second-round multiplex PCR came next. TCRdb analysed the multiplex PCR reads with MiXCR anew, one entry per CDR3 protein. Of about 400,000 distinct CDR3 sequences listed, about 16% are singletons. The sequencing sample was made of peripheral blood. The receptor source for this set is a young woman with Graves' ophthalmopathy.

This chain uses TRBV6-1 with TRBJ1-5; TRBD1 aligns across 7 bases. The germline gives CDR1 MNHNS, CDR2 SASEGT. The J segment lost 4 bases and the V segment lost 1 base, leaving 4 bases of the junction unmatched. The CDR3 has 15 residues. The CDR3 nucleotides read TGTGCCAGCAGTGAAGTTAGACAGGGAAATCAGCCCCAGCATTTT. This sequence encodes CASSEVRQGNQPQHF.

This clonotype was observed at least ten times. The chain joins TRBV3-1 to TRBJ2-7; D is ambiguous. The CDR3 consists of 13 residues. Germline V gene data show CDR1 as LGHDT and CDR2 as YNNKEL (reference sequence). V was shortened by 4 bases and J by 6 bases, with 13 bases between the two germline ends. The CDR3 DNA is TGTGCCAGCAGCCCCTCCCAGTGGGGCGAGCAGTACTTC. This sequence encodes CASSPSQWGEQYF.

The table lists this clonotype with many counts. V and J are TRBV7-2 and TRBJ2-2, with 9 bases matching TRBD2. The V segment lost 2 bases and the J segment 7 bases; nucleotides outside the gene matches: 5. CDR1 and CDR2 (germline): SGHTA, FQGNSA. This CDR3 spans 15 amino acids. The CDR3 here is CASSLNLAGNGELFF. CDR3 coding DNA: TGTGCCAGCAGCTTAAACCTAGCGGGGAACGGGGAGCTGTTTTTT.

This clonotype has a count of ten or more. As DNA, the CDR3 is TGTGCCAGCTGGGGGGGGTACGGGGATAATTCACCCCTCCACTTT. This sequence encodes CASWGGYGDNSPLHF. V is TRBV6-5 and J is TRBJ1-6, with a possible D match to TRBD1 (5 bases). V was shortened by 8 bases and J by 5 bases, with 16 bases between the two germline ends. Per the germline V gene, CDR1 is MNHEY and CDR2 is SVGAGI. This CDR3 has 15 residues.

This clonotype has at least ten counts. V gene TRBV28 combines with J gene TRBJ1-1, with a weak D call TRBD1 (5 bases). Per germline, CDR1 MDHEN and CDR2 SYDVKM. The V gene lost 4 bases and the J gene lost 8 bases, with 14 bases spanning the gap. This CDR3 has 13 amino acids. CDR3 region: CASSYHGQGEAFF. The CDR3 nucleotides are TGTGCCAGCAGTTATCATGGGCAGGGAGAAGCTTTCTTT.

Only a few counts were recorded for this clonotype. The chain employs TRBV20-1 and TRBJ1-1, with TRBD1 identical over 10 bases. Germline V gives CDR1 DFQATT, CDR2 SNEGSKA (reference sequence). V gave up 6 bases and J gave up 2 bases; unmatched junction bases: 30. The CDR3 spans 22 residues. The CDR3 region is CSAYRDRGDGRGFVASNTEAFF. The CDR3, as DNA: TGCAGTGCGTACCGGGACAGGGGCGATGGTCGGGGTTTTGTCGCGTCTAACACTGAAGCTTTCTTT.

This clonotype was counted ten times or more. The chain has TRBV7-8 and TRBJ1-6; 7 bases align to TRBD1. The V gene end was trimmed by 5 bases and the J gene end by 9 bases; junction bases not matched to a gene: 10. The CDR3 loop spans 15 amino acids. Germline V CDR1 and CDR2: SGHVS, FQNEAQ. The CDR3 region is CASSPPGQRGSPLHF. CDR3 DNA: TGTGCCAGCAGCCCGCCGGGACAGCGGGGTTCACCCCTCCACTTT. Supplemented by reference TRBV7-8 and TRBJ1-6, the full variable domain reads GAGVSQSPRYKVAKRGQDVALRCDPISGHVSLFWYQQALGQGPEFLTYFQNEAQLDKSGLPSDRFFAERPEGSVSTLKIQRTQQEDSAVYLCASSPPGQRGSPLHFGNGTRLTVT.

The CDR3 region is CASSRSHVASLLEQYF. In DNA form, the CDR3 reads TGTGCCAGCAGTCGGTCCCACGTGGCTAGCCTCCTGGAGCAGTACTTC. This rearrangement joins TRBV28 to TRBJ2-7; possibly TRBD2 for D (5 bases). Germline V lookup: CDR1 MDHEN, CDR2 SYDVKM. This CDR3 is 16 amino acids long. Trimming cost V 5 bases and J 7 bases, with 24 bases left between them.

This clonotype occurred many times. This chain uses TRBV28 with TRBJ1-1; weak D call: TRBD1 (6 bases). The CDR3 contains 14 residues. Germline CDR1 is MDHEN and CDR2 is SYDVKM. V was pared by 6 bases and J by 5 bases, with 16 bases between. CDR3 bases: TGTGCCAGCAGACCGACAGGCCTCGGGACTGAAGCTTTCTTT. It yields the protein CASRPTGLGTEAFF. The whole variable domain, remainder taken from reference TRBV28 and TRBJ1-1, is DVKVTQSSRYLVKRTGEKVFLECVQDMDHENMFWYRQDPGLGLRLIYFSYDVKMKEKGDIPEGYSVSREKKERFSLILESASTNQTSMYLCASRPTGLGTEAFFGQGTRLTVV.

This clonotype was detected once. The chain employs TRBV7-8 and TRBJ2-7, with a possible D match to TRBD2 (5 bases). V lost 5 bases, J lost 0 bases, and 17 bases lay in between. CDR1 SGHVS and CDR2 FQNEAQ come from the germline V gene. This CDR3 contains 16 residues. For the CDR3, the DNA is TGTGCCAGCAGCCTACTACCTCGGGATTACTCCTACGAGCAGTACTTC. Residues: CASSLLPRDYSYEQYF.

This clonotype was picked up many times. Here the CDR3 DNA reads TGCAGCGTTGAAGGGGCTAACCAAGAGACCCAGTACTTC. It is translated as CSVEGANQETQYF. The chain carries TRBV29-1 and TRBJ2-5; D is undetermined. The CDR3 consists of 13 residues. V gave up 1 base and J gave up 0 bases, with 6 bases separating them. Germline-derived CDR1 and CDR2 are SQVTM and ANQGSEA.

This clonotype has a count of ten or more. This sequence joins TRBV6-1 and TRBJ2-2, with 10 bases matching TRBD1. Trimming removed 1 base from V and 7 bases from J; junction bases left unmatched: 6. The CDR3 has 16 residues. The germline V gene has CDR1 MNHNS and CDR2 SASEGT. CDR3 DNA sequence: TGTGCCAGCAGTGAAGTAAGACAGGGGGCCGGCGGGGAGCTGTTTTTT. Its translation: CASSEVRQGAGGELFF.

The chain carries TRBV5-1 and TRBJ2-5; the D gene is possibly TRBD1 (5 bases). Trimming shortened V by 2 bases and J by 1 base, and 9 bases separated the two germline ends. The CDR3 extends over 14 amino acids. Germline values: CDR1 SGHRS, CDR2 YFSETQ. The CDR3, as DNA: TGCGCCAGCAGCTTTACAGGTCCCCAAGAGACCCAGTACTTC. Its translation is CASSFTGPQETQYF.